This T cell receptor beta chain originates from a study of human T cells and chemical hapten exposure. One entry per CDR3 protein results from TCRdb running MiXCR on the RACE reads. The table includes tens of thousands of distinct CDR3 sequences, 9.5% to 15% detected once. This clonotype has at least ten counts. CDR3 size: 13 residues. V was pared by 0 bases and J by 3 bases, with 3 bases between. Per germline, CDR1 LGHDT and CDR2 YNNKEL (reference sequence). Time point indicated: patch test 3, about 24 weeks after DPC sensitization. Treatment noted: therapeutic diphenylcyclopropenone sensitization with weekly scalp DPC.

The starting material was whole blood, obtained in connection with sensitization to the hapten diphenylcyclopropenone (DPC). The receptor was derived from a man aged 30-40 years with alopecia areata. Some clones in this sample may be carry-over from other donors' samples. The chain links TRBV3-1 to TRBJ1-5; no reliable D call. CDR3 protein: CASSQDLNQPQHF. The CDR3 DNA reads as TGTGCCAGCAGCCAAGATCTCAATCAGCCCCAGCATTTT.